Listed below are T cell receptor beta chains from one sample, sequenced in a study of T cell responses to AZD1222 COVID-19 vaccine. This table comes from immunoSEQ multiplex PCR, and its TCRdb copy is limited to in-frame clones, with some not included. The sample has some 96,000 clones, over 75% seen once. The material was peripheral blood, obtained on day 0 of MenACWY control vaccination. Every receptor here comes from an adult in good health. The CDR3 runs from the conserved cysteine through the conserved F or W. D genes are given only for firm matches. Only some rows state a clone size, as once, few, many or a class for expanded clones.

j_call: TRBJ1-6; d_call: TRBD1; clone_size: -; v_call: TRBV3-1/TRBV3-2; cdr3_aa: CASHRGFMESYNSPLHF; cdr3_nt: TGTGCCAGTCACAGGGGGTTCATGGAGTCCTATAATTCACCCCTCCACTTT
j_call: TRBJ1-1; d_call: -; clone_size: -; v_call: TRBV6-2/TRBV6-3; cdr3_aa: CASSREARGTEAFF; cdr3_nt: TGTGCCAGCAGTCGAGAGGCGAGGGGAACTGAAGCTTTCTTT
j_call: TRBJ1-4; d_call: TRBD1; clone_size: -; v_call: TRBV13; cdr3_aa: CASSAGQGRIGNEKLFF; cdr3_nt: TGTGCCAGCAGCGCGGGACAGGGGCGGATCGGGAATGAAAAACTGTTTTTT
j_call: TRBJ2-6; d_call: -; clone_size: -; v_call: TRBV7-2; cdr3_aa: CASSQGPGSSGANVLTF; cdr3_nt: TGTGCCAGCAGCCAGGGTCCGGGCTCCTCTGGGGCCAACGTCCTGACTTTC
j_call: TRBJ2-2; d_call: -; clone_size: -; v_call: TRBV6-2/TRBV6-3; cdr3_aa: CASSLGTGITGELFF; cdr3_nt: TGTGCCAGCAGTCTCGGGACTGGGATCACCGGGGAGCTGTTTTTT
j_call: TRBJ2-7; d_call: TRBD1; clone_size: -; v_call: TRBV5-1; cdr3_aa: CASSWGGTGNEQYF; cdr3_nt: TGCGCCAGCAGCTGGGGCGGGACAGGGAACGAGCAGTACTTC
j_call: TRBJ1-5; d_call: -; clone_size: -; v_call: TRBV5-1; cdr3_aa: CASSSTGHGGPQHF; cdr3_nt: TGCGCCAGCAGCAGCACAGGGCATGGAGGGCCCCAGCATTTT
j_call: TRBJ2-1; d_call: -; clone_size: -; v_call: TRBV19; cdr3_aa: CASGAADNDEQFF; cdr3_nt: TGTGCCTCGGGGGCAGCGGACAACGATGAGCAGTTCTTC
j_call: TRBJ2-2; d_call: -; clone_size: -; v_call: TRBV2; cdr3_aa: CASGRGLDGTGELFF; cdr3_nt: TGTGCCAGCGGGAGAGGGCTAGATGGGACCGGGGAGCTGTTTTTT
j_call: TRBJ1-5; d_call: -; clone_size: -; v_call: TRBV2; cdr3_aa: CASSEWEGISNQPQHF; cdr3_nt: TGTGCCAGCAGCGAGTGGGAGGGGATAAGCAATCAGCCCCAGCATTTT
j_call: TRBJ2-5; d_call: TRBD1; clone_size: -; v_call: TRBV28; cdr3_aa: CASRLGGHQETQYF; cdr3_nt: TGTGCCAGCCGATTAGGGGGCCACCAAGAGACCCAGTACTTC
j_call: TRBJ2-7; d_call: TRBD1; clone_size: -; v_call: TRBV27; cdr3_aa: CASSWRQGGYEQYF; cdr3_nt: TGTGCCAGCAGTTGGAGACAGGGGGGCTACGAGCAGTACTTC
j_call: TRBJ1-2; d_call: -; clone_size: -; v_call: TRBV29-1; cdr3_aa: CSVEGAGNFYGYTF; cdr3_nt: TGCAGCGTTGAAGGGGCAGGAAATTTCTATGGCTACACCTTC
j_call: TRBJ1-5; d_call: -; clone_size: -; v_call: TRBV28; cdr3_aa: CASSFQPQHF; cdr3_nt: TGTGCCAGCAGTTTTCAGCCCCAGCATTTT
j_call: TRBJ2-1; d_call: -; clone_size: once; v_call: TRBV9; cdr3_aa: CASSVAGAENEQFF; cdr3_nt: TGTGCCAGCAGCGTAGCCGGGGCTGAGAATGAGCAGTTCTTC
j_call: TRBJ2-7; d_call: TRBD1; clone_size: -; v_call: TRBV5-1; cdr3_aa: CASSPRTGGVYEQYF; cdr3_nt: TGCGCCAGCAGCCCCCGGACAGGGGGCGTTTACGAGCAGTACTTC
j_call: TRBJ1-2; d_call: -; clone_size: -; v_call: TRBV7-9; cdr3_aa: CASSSGLGSYTF; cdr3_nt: TGTGCCAGCAGCTCCGGATTGGGTAGCTACACCTTC
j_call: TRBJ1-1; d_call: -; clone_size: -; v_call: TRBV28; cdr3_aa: CASSLSPGPANTEAFF; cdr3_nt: TGTGCCAGCAGTTTATCTCCGGGACCGGCGAACACTGAAGCTTTCTTT
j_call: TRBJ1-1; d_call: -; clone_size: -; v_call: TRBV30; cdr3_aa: CAWGGHQGFGTEAFF; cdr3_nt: TGTGCCTGGGGAGGGCATCAAGGGTTTGGCACTGAAGCTTTCTTT
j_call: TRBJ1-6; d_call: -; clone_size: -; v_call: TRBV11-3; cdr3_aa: CASSLDYNSPLHF; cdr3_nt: TGTGCCAGCAGCTTAGACTATAATTCACCCCTCCACTTT
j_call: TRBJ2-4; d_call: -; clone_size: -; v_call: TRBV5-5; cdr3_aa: CASSLGGDFDIQYF; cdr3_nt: TGTGCCAGCAGCCTAGGGGGAGATTTTGACATTCAGTACTTC
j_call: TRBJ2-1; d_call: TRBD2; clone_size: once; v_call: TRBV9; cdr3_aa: CASSVGLAGANYNEQFF; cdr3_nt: TGTGCCAGCAGCGTAGGGCTAGCGGGGGCGAATTACAATGAGCAGTTCTTC
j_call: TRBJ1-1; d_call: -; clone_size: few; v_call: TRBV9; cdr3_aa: CASSDSPGGARTEAFF; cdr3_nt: TGTGCCAGCAGCGACAGCCCCGGGGGGGCGCGTACTGAAGCTTTCTTT
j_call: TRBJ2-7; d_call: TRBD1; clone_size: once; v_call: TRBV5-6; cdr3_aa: CASSSDRASEQYF; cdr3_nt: TGTGCCAGCAGCTCGGACAGGGCGAGCGAGCAGTACTTC
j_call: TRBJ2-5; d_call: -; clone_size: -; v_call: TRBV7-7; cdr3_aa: CASSPTGPALQETQYF; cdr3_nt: TGTGCTAGCAGCCCTACGGGGCCAGCACTCCAAGAGACCCAGTACTTC
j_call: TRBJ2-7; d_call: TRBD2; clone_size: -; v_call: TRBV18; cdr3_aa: CASSRGTSGIDEQYF; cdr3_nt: TGTGCCAGCTCACGAGGGACTAGCGGGATCGACGAGCAGTACTTC
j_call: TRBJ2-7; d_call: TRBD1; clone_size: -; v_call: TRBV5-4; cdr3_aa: CASSSGTGPYEQYF; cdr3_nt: TGTGCCAGCAGCTCCGGGACAGGACCCTACGAGCAGTACTTC
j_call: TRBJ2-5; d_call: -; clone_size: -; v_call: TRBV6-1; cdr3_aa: CASSENGGLETQYF; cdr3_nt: TGTGCCAGCAGTGAAAATGGGGGGCTGGAGACCCAGTACTTC
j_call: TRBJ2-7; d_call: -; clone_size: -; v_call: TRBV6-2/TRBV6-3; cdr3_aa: CASSYGRAYEQYF; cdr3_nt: TGTGCCAGCAGTTACGGCAGGGCCTACGAGCAGTACTTC
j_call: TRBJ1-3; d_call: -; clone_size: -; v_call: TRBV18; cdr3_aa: CASSPPGQPGNTIYF; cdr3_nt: TGTGCCAGCTCACCTCCCGGACAGCCTGGAAACACCATATATTTT
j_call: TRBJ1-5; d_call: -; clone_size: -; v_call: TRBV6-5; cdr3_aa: CASSYSMSPNQPQHF; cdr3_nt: TGTGCCAGCAGTTACTCGATGTCACCTAATCAGCCCCAGCATTTT
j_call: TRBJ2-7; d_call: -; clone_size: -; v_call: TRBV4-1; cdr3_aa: CASSQTGGPNEQYF; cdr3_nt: TGCGCCAGCAGCCAGACGGGGGGCCCCAACGAGCAGTACTTC
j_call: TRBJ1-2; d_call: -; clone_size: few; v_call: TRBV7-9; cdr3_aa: CASSLPGRGGYTF; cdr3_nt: TGTGCCAGCAGCTTACCGGGCCGCGGTGGCTACACCTTC
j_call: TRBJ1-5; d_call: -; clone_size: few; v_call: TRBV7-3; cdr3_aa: CASSGGDNQPQHF; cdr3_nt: TGTGCCAGCAGCGGGGGTGACAATCAGCCCCAGCATTTT
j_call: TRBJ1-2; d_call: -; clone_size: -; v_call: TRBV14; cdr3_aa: CASSPDNNYGYTF; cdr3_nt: TGTGCCAGCAGCCCGGACAATAACTATGGCTACACCTTC
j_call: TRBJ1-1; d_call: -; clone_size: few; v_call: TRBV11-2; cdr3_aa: CASSFRALSEAFF; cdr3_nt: TGTGCCAGCAGCTTCCGGGCCCTAAGTGAAGCTTTCTTT
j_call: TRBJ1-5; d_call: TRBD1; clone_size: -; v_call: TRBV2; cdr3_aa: CASTEDRGGNQPQHF; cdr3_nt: TGTGCCAGCACCGAGGACAGGGGAGGAAATCAGCCCCAGCATTTT
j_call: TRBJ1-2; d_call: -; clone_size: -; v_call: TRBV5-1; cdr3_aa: CASTIGGGYGYTF; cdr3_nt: TGCGCCAGCACGATAGGTGGAGGCTATGGCTACACCTTC
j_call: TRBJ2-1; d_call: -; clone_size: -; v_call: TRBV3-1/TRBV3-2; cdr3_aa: CASSPPWWESSYNEQFF; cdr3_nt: TGTGCCAGCAGCCCCCCTTGGTGGGAGTCGTCCTACAATGAGCAGTTCTTC
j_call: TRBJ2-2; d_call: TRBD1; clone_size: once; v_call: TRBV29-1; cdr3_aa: CSVSTGGRFGELFF; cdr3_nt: TGCAGCGTTTCCACAGGGGGCAGGTTCGGGGAGCTGTTTTTT
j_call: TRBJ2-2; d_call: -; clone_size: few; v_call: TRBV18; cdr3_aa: CASSPLRGVGTGELFF; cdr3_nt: TGTGCCAGCTCACCACTGAGAGGGGTCGGCACCGGGGAGCTGTTTTTT
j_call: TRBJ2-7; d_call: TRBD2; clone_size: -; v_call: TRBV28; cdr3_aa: CASRSSGPDSYEQYF; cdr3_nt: TGTGCCAGCAGATCTAGCGGGCCTGACTCCTACGAGCAGTACTTC
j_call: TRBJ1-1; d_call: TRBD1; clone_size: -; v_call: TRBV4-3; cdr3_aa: CASSQDRTNTEAFF; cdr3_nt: TGCGCCAGCAGCCAGGACAGGACGAACACTGAAGCTTTCTTT